One and the same sample provided the 21 T cell receptor beta chains below, sequenced in a study of blood T cells in healthy people across ages. The use of a sample-barcoded 5' primer and a J-beta primer mix characterized a second PCR of roughly 7 to 11 cycles. TCRdb reanalysed the 5' RACE reads using MiXCR and keeps one entry per CDR3 protein. The repertoire has approximately 900,000 distinct CDR3 sequences, 29% of them found once; the top ten carry 9.5% to 13%. The data were also submitted as part of a second study, on T cells of mothers and their children.

Source material: blood. All receptors derive from a woman aged 40 to 55 in good health.

This clonotype was seen at least ten times. CDR3: CASSLAVGNQPQHF. For the CDR3, the DNA is TGTGCCAGCAGCTTGGCCGTGGGAAATCAGCCCCAGCATTTT. The chain combines TRBV12-3 or TRBV12-4 with TRBJ1-5; D not certain. V lost 6 bases to trimming and J lost 4 bases, with 13 bases between them. The CDR3 is 14 residues long.

As regards this clonotype: A junction end diverges from the germline sequence, so it may reflect a read error. This sequence joins TRBV7-7 and TRBJ2-2, with no clear D. CDR1 is SSHAT, CDR2 FNYEAQ, per germline (reference sequence). The CDR3 contains 16 residues. CDR3 nucleotide sequence: TGTGCTAGCAGCTTAGGGATCGGCGGCCGTGACAGGGAGCTGTTTTTT. Translation gives CASSLGIGGRDRELFF.

This clonotype came up a few times. This may be a read error, as it is one base from a much larger clone. The chain employs TRBV7-9 and TRBJ1-2; possibly TRBD1 for D (5 bases). Between the trimmed V and J ends, which lost 5 bases and 3 bases, there was a span of 10 bases. The CDR3 sequence is 13 residues long. Germline-derived CDR1 and CDR2 are SEHNR and FQNEAQ (reference sequence). CDR3 in DNA: TGTGCCAGCAGCCAGACAGAAGACTATGGCTACACCTTC. Translated, it gives CASSQTEDYGYTF.

The chain is built from TRBV4-3 and TRBJ2-5; the D call may be TRBD1 or TRBD2 (5 bases each). The DNA end is more similar to TRBJ2-1, so the J call may be wrong. Germline CDR1 LGHNA, CDR2 YSLEER. The CDR3 has 15 residues. CDR3 nucleotides: TGCGCCAGCAGCCAAGACGTAGGGGCGGAGGAGACCCAGTTCTTC. Its translation is CASSQDVGAEETQFF.

The chain carries TRBV4-2 and TRBJ2-7, with 7 positions matching TRBD1. Germline values: CDR1 LGHNA, CDR2 YNFKEQ. This CDR3 spans 13 amino acids. Germline trimming cut 4 bases from V and 7 bases from J; bases unmatched to any gene: 7. This chain's CDR3 is CASSLSEGAEQYF. CDR3 coding DNA: TGTGCCAGCAGCCTGAGCGAGGGGGCGGAGCAGTACTTC.

This clonotype turned up a few times. This chain connects TRBV7-2 to TRBJ1-1; 9 bases agree with TRBD1. J gave up 7 bases and V 5 bases, and 8 bases lay outside the gene matches. The CDR3 length is 14 residues. Germline V gives CDR1 SGHTA, CDR2 FQGNSA. The CDR3 sequence is CASSTGTGGVEAFF. CDR3 in DNA: TGTGCCAGCAGCACTGGTACAGGGGGCGTTGAAGCTTTCTTT.

The genes are TRBV4-2 and TRBJ2-7; D tentatively fits TRBD1 or TRBD2 (5 bases each). The germline V gene has CDR1 LGHNA and CDR2 YNFKEQ. V lost 0 bases and J 6 bases, leaving 9 bases between the germline ends. The length of the CDR3 is 13 residues. The CDR3 region has the DNA TGTGCCAGCAGCCAAGAGGGGGTGGGCGAGCAGTACTTC. It is translated as CASSQEGVGEQYF.

The rearrangement joins TRBV5-1 to TRBJ2-1, with D perhaps TRBD2 (7 bases). Per the germline V gene, CDR1 is SGHRS and CDR2 is YFSETQ. Trimming cost V 4 bases and J 7 bases, with 27 bases left between them. The CDR3 spans 18 residues. CDR3: CASSHPLPTGGSGNEQFF. The CDR3 nucleotides read TGCGCCAGCAGCCATCCTCTGCCCACGGGGGGCAGCGGGAATGAGCAGTTCTTC.

This clonotype has at least ten counts. The V and J genes are TRBV10-2 and TRBJ2-7; 9 nucleotides match TRBD1. Looked up from germline, CDR1 is WSHSY and CDR2 is SAAADI. V gave up 7 bases and J gave up 3 bases; unmatched junction bases: 13. CDR3 length: 16 residues. CDR3 region: CASTNPLDRGVYEQYF. DNA for the CDR3: TGCGCCAGCACCAACCCCCTGGACAGGGGTGTCTACGAGCAGTACTTC.

This clonotype was detected many times. This rearrangement joins TRBV9 to TRBJ1-2; D uncertain. This CDR3 spans 13 amino acids. V was trimmed by 0 bases and J by 5 bases, leaving 8 bases between them. Germline V lookup: CDR1 SGDLS, CDR2 YYNGEE. CDR3 nucleotides: TGTGCCAGCAGCGTAGGGACCGATTATGGCTACACCTTC. As protein: CASSVGTDYGYTF. Full variable domain (remainder filled in from reference TRBV9 and TRBJ1-2): DSGVTQTPKHLITATGQRVTLRCSPRSGDLSVYWYQQSLDQGLQFLIQYYNGEERAKGNILERFSAQQFPDLHSELNLSSLELGDSALYFCASSVGTDYGYTFGSGTRLTVV.

The chain combines TRBV2 with TRBJ2-3; tentatively, D is TRBD1 (5 bases). V was cut by 7 bases and J by 3 bases, with 8 bases left in between. Per germline, CDR1 SNHLY and CDR2 FYNNEI. The length of the CDR3 is 12 residues. This chain's CDR3 is CASNKGTDTQYF. The CDR3 nucleotides read TGTGCCAGCAACAAGGGGACAGATACGCAGTATTTT.

This clonotype has at least ten counts. This rearrangement joins TRBV12-3 or TRBV12-4 to TRBJ2-7; 8 positions match TRBD1. The CDR3 is 14 residues long. Trimming took 6 bases from V and 1 from J; bases not matched to a gene: 5. The DNA for the CDR3 is TGTGCCAGCAGCTGGACAGGGAGGTCCTACGAGCAGTACTTC. This translates into CASSWTGRSYEQYF.

This clonotype was seen more than once but under ten times. The CDR3 here is CASSLSGGVPSSYNEQFF. The CDR3 coding sequence is TGCGCCAGCAGCTTAAGCGGGGGGGTTCCGAGCTCCTACAATGAGCAGTTCTTC. The V call is TRBV5-1, the J call TRBJ2-1, with 10 bases aligning to TRBD2. Trimming removed 2 bases from V and 0 bases from J; junction bases left unmatched: 8. Germline V gives CDR1 SGHRS, CDR2 YFSETQ. CDR3 size: 18 residues.

This clonotype was counted at least ten times. V is TRBV3-1 and J is TRBJ2-4, with 7 nucleotides matching TRBD1. The trim removed 4 bases at V and 0 bases at J, leaving 15 bases unmatched. This CDR3 has 19 residues. Germline assignment: CDR1 LGHDT and CDR2 YNNKEL (reference sequence). CDR3 sequence reads: CASSPDRGRGTLAKNIQYF. The CDR3 nucleotides are TGTGCCAGCAGCCCCGATAGGGGCAGGGGGACCCTAGCCAAAAACATTCAGTACTTC.

This clonotype occurred a few times. The rearrangement uses TRBV27 and TRBJ1-1, with 8 nucleotides matching TRBD1. CDR1 and CDR2 from the germline V gene are MNHEY and SMNVEV (reference sequence). The CDR3 extends over 12 amino acids. Trimming took 8 bases from V and 7 from J; bases not matched to a gene: 6. In nucleotides, the CDR3 is TGTGCCAGCCGTCGGACAGGGCGTGAAGCTTTCTTT. Amino acid sequence: CASRRTGREAFF.

This chain connects TRBV5-6 to TRBJ1-1; possible D gene TRBD1, 5 bases. CDR1 and CDR2 (germline): SGHDT, YYEEEE. Trimming stripped 5 bases from V and 8 bases from J, with 13 bases between. The CDR3 runs to 12 residues. The CDR3: CASSPVWGEAFF. CDR3 bases: TGTGCCAGCAGTCCCGTATGGGGCGAAGCTTTCTTT.

This clonotype was picked up many times. The chain joins TRBV7-2 to TRBJ2-1; 7 nucleotides align to TRBD2. Germline CDR1 reads SGHTA; CDR2 reads FQGNSA. This CDR3 spans 15 amino acids. The V segment lost 5 bases and the J segment 6 bases; nucleotides outside the gene matches: 10. CDR3 residues: CASSLRGAGSNEQFF. As DNA, the CDR3 is TGTGCCAGCAGCCTCAGAGGAGCGGGAAGCAATGAGCAGTTCTTC. The variable domain in full, completed from reference TRBV7-2 and TRBJ2-1, reads GAGVSQSPSNKVTEKGKDVELRCDPISGHTALYWYRQSLGQGLEFLIYFQGNSAPDKSGLPSDRFSAERTGGSVSTLTIQRTQQEDSAVYLCASSLRGAGSNEQFFGPGTRLTVL.

The sample holds a few counts of this clonotype. The chain employs TRBV28 and TRBJ2-1; TRBD2 might be the D (5 bases). Germline CDR1 MDHEN, CDR2 SYDVKM. Between the trimmed V and J ends, which lost 7 bases and 6 bases, there was a span of 7 bases. This CDR3 spans 11 amino acids. The CDR3 sequence is CASTGSNEQFF. For the CDR3, the DNA is TGTGCCAGCACGGGGTCCAATGAGCAGTTCTTC.

The sample holds many counts of this clonotype. CDR3 bases: TGTGCCAGCAGCTTGAGTCAGGCTACCTACGAGCAGTACTTC. As protein: CASSLSQATYEQYF. This rearrangement joins TRBV7-2 to TRBJ2-7; D unresolved. Trimming stripped 3 bases from V and 2 bases from J, with 11 bases between. The germline V gene encodes CDR1 SGHTA and CDR2 FQGNSA. The CDR3 is 14 residues long.

This clonotype was recorded a few times. This chain uses TRBV19 with TRBJ2-5; 9 bases line up with TRBD1. Near its end, the DNA agrees better with TRBJ2-7, so the J call may be wrong. This CDR3 contains 15 residues. Germline CDR1 and CDR2: LNHDA and SQIVND (reference sequence). The CDR3 loop reads CASSMGQGQAGEQYF. DNA for the CDR3: TGTGCCAGTAGTATGGGACAGGGACAGGCGGGCGAGCAGTACTTC.

This clonotype has just a few counts. The chain has TRBV12-3 or TRBV12-4 and TRBJ2-5; D uncertain. The V and J ends lost 5 bases and 1 base respectively, with 11 bases between them. This CDR3 contains 14 residues. CDR3: CASSEQRLQETQYF. The CDR3, as DNA: TGTGCCAGCAGTGAACAACGACTCCAAGAGACCCAGTACTTC.